The 10 T cell receptor beta chains reported below all come from one sample, sequenced in a study of blood T cell repertoires in COVID-19. The repertoire was sequenced with immunoSEQ multiplex PCR; TCRdb's copy has only in-frame clones and lacks some. Of approximately 240,000 clones in the sample, just over 90% were seen once. Sample: PBMCs or T cells enriched from blood (not recorded which). The receptors come from a woman in her late teens or twenties who had recovered from COVID-19.

The gene calls are TRBV28 and TRBJ1-1; D remains unclear. Germline CDR1 and CDR2: MDHEN and SYDVKM. With 8 bases removed from V and 2 bases from J, the gap between germline ends came to 15 bases. The CDR3 runs to 14 residues. Here the CDR3 DNA reads TGTGCCAGCGGGTACGACGGGTTCAACACTGAAGCTTTCTTT. It codes for CASGYDGFNTEAFF.

Only one count was recorded for this clone. The J gene is TRBJ2-5, the V gene TRBV7-6; 11 bases match TRBD1. Germline CDR1 SGHVS, CDR2 FNYEAQ. This CDR3 has 12 residues. V was pared by 6 bases and J by 8 bases, with 2 bases of the junction left unmatched. The CDR3 reads CASSGQGATQYF. The CDR3 bases are TGTGCCAGCAGTGGACAGGGGGCTACCCAGTACTTC. Together with reference TRBV7-6 and TRBJ2-5, the CDR3 gives the full variable domain: GAGVSQSPRYKVTKRGQDVALRCDPISGHVSLYWYRQALGQGPEFLTYFNYEAQQDKSGLPNDRFSAERPEGSISTLTIQRTEQRDSAMYRCASSGQGATQYFGPGTRLLVL.

The V and J genes are TRBV5-1 and TRBJ2-5; TRBD1 is a possible D gene (6 bases). Germline CDR1 and CDR2: SGHRS and YFSETQ. Trimming stripped 3 bases from V and 5 bases from J, with 14 bases between. CDR3 size: 14 residues. The CDR3 is CASSSIQGGETQYF. The CDR3 DNA reads TGCGCCAGCAGCTCCATACAGGGTGGCGAGACCCAGTACTTC.

V usage is TRBV19 and J usage is TRBJ1-1, with D possibly TRBD1 on 6 matching bases. Trimming pared 3 bases from V and 3 bases from J, leaving 11 bases between. CDR3 size: 14 residues. Looked up from germline, CDR1 is LNHDA and CDR2 is SQIVND (reference sequence). The CDR3 region has the DNA TGTGCCAGTAGTATTGGACAGACTTACACTGAAGCTTTCTTT. Protein: CASSIGQTYTEAFF.

This clone showed up just once. Mismatch with germline at one junction end may stem from a read error. This chain joins TRBV28 and TRBJ2-1, with D possibly matching TRBD1 (6 bases). From germline, CDR1 is MDHEN and CDR2 SYDVKM. The CDR3 has 11 amino acids. The CDR3 sequence: CAGSSPGHQFF. The CDR3 region has the DNA TGTGCCGGCAGTTCTCCGGGACACCAGTTCTTC.

The gene calls are TRBV7-2 and TRBJ2-1; 8 nucleotides match TRBD2. J gave up 5 bases and V 4 bases, and 16 bases lay outside the gene matches. Germline V gene lookup returns CDR1 SGHTA and CDR2 FQGNSA. The CDR3 covers 18 residues. The CDR3 region has the DNA TGTGCCAGCAGCTCTTATAGCCTACCGGGACTAGACAACAATGAGCAGTTCTTC. Its protein is CASSSYSLPGLDNNEQFF.

Many counts were recorded for this clone. The genes are TRBV7-2 and TRBJ2-3; tentatively, D is TRBD2 (6 bases). CDR3 length equals 16 residues. Trimming removed 1 base from V and 4 bases from J, with 15 bases in between. Germline V CDR1 and CDR2: SGHTA, FQGNSA. As DNA, the CDR3 is TGTGCCAGCAGCTTAGAATACGGGGGAGGTTCAGATACGCAGTATTTT. It yields the protein CASSLEYGGGSDTQYF.

This clone came up many times. V gene TRBV14 combines with J gene TRBJ2-1, with D possibly being TRBD2 (5 bases). The V end was cut by 3 bases, the J end by 8 bases, with 11 bases between. Germline values: CDR1 SGHDN, CDR2 FVKESK. This CDR3 has 13 amino acids. CDR3 region: CASSHEERDEQFF. The CDR3 DNA sequence: TGTGCCAGCAGCCATGAAGAGAGGGATGAGCAGTTCTTC.

J is TRBJ2-7 and V is TRBV6-2 or TRBV6-3; TRBD2 aligns across 7 bases. The V gene's germline CDR1 is MNHEY and CDR2 SVGEGT. The J segment lost 2 bases and the V segment lost 5 bases, leaving 15 bases of the junction unmatched. CDR3 size: 17 residues. This CDR3 reads CASSMTTTSPTTYEQYF. Here the CDR3 DNA reads TGTGCCAGCAGTATGACCACGACTAGCCCTACTACCTACGAGCAGTACTTC.

The J gene is TRBJ2-3, the V gene TRBV7-2; 9 nucleotides line up with TRBD2. There are 15 residues in the CDR3. CDR1 is SGHTA and CDR2 is FQGNSA in the germline V gene. V gave up 5 bases and J gave up 0 bases; unmatched junction bases: 3. The CDR3 bases are TGTGCCAGCAGCACTACTAGCGGGAGCACAGATACGCAGTATTTT. Translating gives CASSTTSGSTDTQYF.